This T cell receptor (beta chain) emerged from a study of metastatic and nonmetastatic thyroid tumors. Across the study: Patients with malignant and benign thyroid disease provided blood and tumor or nodule tissue, whose repertoires were compared.

In the source study's methods: A classifier of distant metastasis in papillary thyroid cancer was built from CDR3 differences (across clinicopathological groups). TCRdb redid the clone calls on the PCR reads using MiXCR. The authors' filters were not applied to this entry. Of 15,000 to 20,000 clones listed, about 34% were seen once; the top ten hold about a tenth. Trimming left V 3 bases short and J 9 bases short, with 21 bases between. The CDR3 loop spans 15 amino acids. This clone has a count of ten or more. Its antigen is not identified. Other DNA sequences in the same sample also yield this CDR3. Overall study findings and caveats: According to reports, the diversity of TCR beta was significantly higher in malignant thyroid tumors than in benign nodules, and this held in both blood and tumor samples.

All patients were untreated before thyroid surgery. The receptor comes from a male donor with papillary thyroid cancer or a benign thyroid nodule (not recorded which). Some clones in this sample may be carry-over from other donors' samples. The rearrangement uses TRBV12-3 or TRBV12-4 and TRBJ2-7, with TRBD2 as a possible D gene (5 bases). What was sequenced was tumor tissue. In nucleotides, the CDR3 is TGTGCCAGCAGTTTGAAGGTTGGACTCGGCCATTTGCAGTACTTC. As protein: CASSLKVGLGHLQYF.